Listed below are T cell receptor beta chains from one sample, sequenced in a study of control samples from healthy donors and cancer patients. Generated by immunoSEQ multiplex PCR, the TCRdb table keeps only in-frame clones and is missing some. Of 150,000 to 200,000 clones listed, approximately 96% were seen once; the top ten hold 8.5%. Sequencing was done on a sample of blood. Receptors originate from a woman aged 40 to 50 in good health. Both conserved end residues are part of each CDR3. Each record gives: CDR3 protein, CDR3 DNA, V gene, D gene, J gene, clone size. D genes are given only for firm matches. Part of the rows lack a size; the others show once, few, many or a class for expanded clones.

CDR3: CAIRNSYEQYF; DNA: TGTGCCATCAGGAATTCCTACGAGCAGTACTTC; V: TRBV10-3; D: NA; J: TRBJ2-7; size: NA
CDR3: CASSYPSRGLNTEAFF; DNA: TGTGCCAGCAGTTACCCCTCCAGAGGCTTGAACACTGAAGCTTTCTTT; V: TRBV6-5; D: NA; J: TRBJ1-1; size: NA
CDR3: CAWTTSSYEQYF; DNA: TGTGCCTGGACTACGAGCTCCTACGAGCAGTACTTC; V: TRBV30; D: NA; J: TRBJ2-7; size: NA
CDR3: CSVGDRGNYGYTF; DNA: TGCAGCGTTGGCGACAGGGGCAACTATGGCTACACCTTC; V: TRBV29-1; D: TRBD1; J: TRBJ1-2; size: NA
CDR3: CASSSLRGSGNSPLHF; DNA: TGTGCCAGCAGCTCTCTTAGAGGGTCCGGGAATTCACCCCTCCACTTT; V: TRBV11-2; D: NA; J: TRBJ1-6; size: NA
CDR3: CASSFDWPSEQYF; DNA: TGTGCCAGCAGCTTTGATTGGCCTTCCGAGCAGTACTTC; V: TRBV5-6; D: NA; J: TRBJ2-7; size: NA
CDR3: CASSYGLSDGNTIYF; DNA: TGTGCCAGCAGTTATGGACTGAGTGATGGAAACACCATATATTTT; V: TRBV6-5; D: NA; J: TRBJ1-3; size: NA
CDR3: CASSSRGTPHSANEAFF; DNA: TGCGCCAGCAGCTCCAGGGGGACTCCCCATTCGGCGAACGAAGCTTTCTTT; V: TRBV5-1; D: TRBD1; J: TRBJ1-1; size: NA
CDR3: CASSPPTSTGYSPLHF; DNA: TGTGCCAGCTCACCTCCAACTTCGACAGGGTACTCACCCCTCCACTTT; V: TRBV18; D: TRBD1; J: TRBJ1-6; size: NA
CDR3: CASSLDRGGSGGTDTQYF; DNA: TGTGCCAGCAGCTTAGATCGTGGGGGGTCCGGCGGCACAGATACGCAGTATTTT; V: TRBV11-2; D: NA; J: TRBJ2-3; size: NA
CDR3: CASSEVIGGYGYTF; DNA: TGTGCCAGCAGTGAAGTAATCGGAGGCTATGGCTACACCTTC; V: TRBV2; D: NA; J: TRBJ1-2; size: NA
CDR3: CASTPGQANTGELFF; DNA: TGTGCCAGCACTCCGGGACAGGCCAACACCGGGGAGCTGTTTTTT; V: TRBV27; D: TRBD1; J: TRBJ2-2; size: few
CDR3: CAWKVNLDTEAFF; DNA: TGTGCCTGGAAAGTAAACCTGGACACTGAAGCTTTCTTT; V: TRBV30; D: NA; J: TRBJ1-1; size: NA
CDR3: CASGTETDATNEKLFF; DNA: TGTGCCAGTGGGACCGAAACGGATGCAACTAATGAAAAACTGTTTTTT; V: TRBV19; D: NA; J: TRBJ1-4; size: NA
CDR3: CASSPRRGANTEAFF; DNA: TGTGCCAGCAGCCCCCGACGGGGGGCGAACACTGAAGCTTTCTTT; V: TRBV14; D: NA; J: TRBJ1-1; size: NA
CDR3: CASSHLAGGYNEQFF; DNA: TGTGCCAGCAGCCACCTAGCGGGAGGATACAATGAGCAGTTCTTC; V: TRBV7-8; D: TRBD2; J: TRBJ2-1; size: NA
CDR3: CASSPPTGDGYTF; DNA: TGCGCCAGCAGCCCGCCGACAGGGGACGGCTACACCTTC; V: TRBV5-1; D: TRBD1; J: TRBJ1-2; size: NA
CDR3: CASSLRGGVTEAFF; DNA: TGTGCCAGCAGTTTAAGGGGGGGCGTCACTGAAGCTTTCTTT; V: TRBV28; D: NA; J: TRBJ1-1; size: NA
CDR3: CASSYLRGSDTQYF; DNA: TGTGCCAGCAGTTACTTACGGGGGTCAGATACGCAGTATTTT; V: TRBV6-5; D: NA; J: TRBJ2-3; size: NA
CDR3: CASSPRGTGGLWSNQPQHF; DNA: TGTGCCAGCAGTCCACGCGGGACAGGGGGCCTATGGAGCAATCAGCCCCAGCATTTT; V: TRBV6-2/TRBV6-3; D: TRBD1; J: TRBJ1-5; size: NA
CDR3: CAISESVQSSYNEQFF; DNA: TGTGCCATCAGTGAGTCGGTACAAAGCTCCTACAATGAGCAGTTCTTC; V: TRBV10-3; D: NA; J: TRBJ2-1; size: NA
CDR3: CASSRGPTSGSWNEQFF; DNA: TGTGCCAGTAGTAGAGGGCCCACTAGCGGGAGTTGGAATGAGCAGTTCTTC; V: TRBV19; D: TRBD2; J: TRBJ2-1; size: NA
CDR3: CASSPLRSGGSRTDTQYF; DNA: TGTGCCAGCAGCCCCCTTAGAAGCGGGGGGTCGCGCACAGATACGCAGTATTTT; V: TRBV5-4; D: TRBD2; J: TRBJ2-3; size: once
CDR3: CASSDRAESTDTQYF; DNA: TGTGCCAGCAGTGATAGGGCGGAAAGCACAGATACGCAGTATTTT; V: TRBV6-1; D: NA; J: TRBJ2-3; size: NA
CDR3: CAISESMGRSSGNTIYF; DNA: TGTGCCATCAGTGAGTCTATGGGAAGGAGCTCTGGAAACACCATATATTTT; V: TRBV10-3; D: NA; J: TRBJ1-3; size: NA